This T cell receptor (beta chain) appears in the sequencing data of a study of cytomegalovirus exposure and HLA in healthy donors. PCR was performed using 60 Vbeta and 13 Jbeta primers. Profiling relied on immunoSEQ multiplex PCR, and the TCRdb table lists in-frame clones only, not all of them. Among some 130,000 clones listed, 80% were seen once. Whole-study results and caveats: Serostatus for CMV was the only available immune exposure information. DRB1 showed the most TCR associations and HLA-C the fewest in a later analysis, as rates varied by HLA locus. In a later analysis, most CMV-associated TCR beta chains appeared HLA-restricted. According to the study, 160 or so TCR beta chains were cytomegalovirus-associated.

Germline V gives CDR1 SGHVS, CDR2 FQNEAQ. V was shortened by 0 bases and J by 4 bases, with 10 bases between the two germline ends. CDR3 length: 15 residues. A word on this clone: Antigen specificity is unknown.

The rearrangement links TRBV7-8 to TRBJ1-5; maybe TRBD1 (6 bases). The sequence derives from a woman aged 40 to 49 in good health and CMV-seronegative. What was sequenced was PBMCs. The CDR3 reads CASSLAGTLNQPQHF. The DNA of the CDR3 is TGTGCCAGCAGCTTAGCAGGGACACTGAATCAGCCCCAGCATTTT. The complete variable domain, with remaining parts taken from reference TRBV7-8 and TRBJ1-5, reads GAGVSQSPRYKVAKRGQDVALRCDPISGHVSLFWYQQALGQGPEFLTYFQNEAQLDKSGLPSDRFFAERPEGSVSTLKIQRTQQEDSAVYLCASSLAGTLNQPQHFGDGTRLSIL.